This record covers a single TCR beta chain. Antigen unknown. TCRdb reprocessed the 5' RACE reads and reports one entry per CDR3 protein, with no DNA. The specimen's table records a few hundred thousand distinct CDR3 sequences. This specimen comes from a study of T cells expressing NK-cell markers. Study as a whole: Sorted CD3+CD56+NKG2C+, CD3+CD56+NKG2C- and CD3+CD56-NKG2C+ T-cell subsets were beta-chain profiled. Study results and limitations: Unclear, still, was the HCMV specificity of the expanded NKG2C+ T cell clones. These clonotypes additionally ranked first within the CD3+CD56-NKG2C+ fraction of a few donors.

This CDR3 region has 16 residues. Per the germline V gene, CDR1 is KGHSH and CDR2 is LQKENI. The rearrangement uses TRBV18 and TRBJ2-3; absent DNA, TCRdb's TRBD2 call cannot be checked. The receptor's source is a man aged 18 to 69 in good health. The sample taken for sequencing was blood T cells: a sorted CD56 or NKG2C T cell subset, CD4+ or CD8+ T cells, or bulk PBMC T cells (not recorded which). The chain's CDR3 is CASSPPGLAFADTQYF. The full variable domain, with the rest looked up from reference TRBV18 and TRBJ2-3, is NAGVMQNPRHLVRRRGQEARLRCSPMKGHSHVYWYRQLPEEGLKFMVYLQKENIIDESGMPKERFSAEFPKEGPSILRIQQVVRGDSAAYFCASSPPGLAFADTQYFGPGTRLTVL.